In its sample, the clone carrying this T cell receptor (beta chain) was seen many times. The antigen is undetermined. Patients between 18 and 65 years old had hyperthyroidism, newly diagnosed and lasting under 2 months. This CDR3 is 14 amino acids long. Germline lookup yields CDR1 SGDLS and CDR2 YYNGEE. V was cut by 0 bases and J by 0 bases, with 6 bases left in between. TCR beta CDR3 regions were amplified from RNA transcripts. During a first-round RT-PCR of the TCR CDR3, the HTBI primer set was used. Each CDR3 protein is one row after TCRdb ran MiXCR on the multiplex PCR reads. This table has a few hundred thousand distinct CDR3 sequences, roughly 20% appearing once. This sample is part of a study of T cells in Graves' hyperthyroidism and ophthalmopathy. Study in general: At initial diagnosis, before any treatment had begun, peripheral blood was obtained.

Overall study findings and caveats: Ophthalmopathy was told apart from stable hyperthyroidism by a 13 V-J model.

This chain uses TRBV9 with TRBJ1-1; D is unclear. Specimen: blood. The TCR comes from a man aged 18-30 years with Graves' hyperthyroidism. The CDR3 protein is CASSVGTMNTEAFF. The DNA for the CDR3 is TGTGCCAGCAGCGTAGGTACCATGAACACTGAAGCTTTCTTT.